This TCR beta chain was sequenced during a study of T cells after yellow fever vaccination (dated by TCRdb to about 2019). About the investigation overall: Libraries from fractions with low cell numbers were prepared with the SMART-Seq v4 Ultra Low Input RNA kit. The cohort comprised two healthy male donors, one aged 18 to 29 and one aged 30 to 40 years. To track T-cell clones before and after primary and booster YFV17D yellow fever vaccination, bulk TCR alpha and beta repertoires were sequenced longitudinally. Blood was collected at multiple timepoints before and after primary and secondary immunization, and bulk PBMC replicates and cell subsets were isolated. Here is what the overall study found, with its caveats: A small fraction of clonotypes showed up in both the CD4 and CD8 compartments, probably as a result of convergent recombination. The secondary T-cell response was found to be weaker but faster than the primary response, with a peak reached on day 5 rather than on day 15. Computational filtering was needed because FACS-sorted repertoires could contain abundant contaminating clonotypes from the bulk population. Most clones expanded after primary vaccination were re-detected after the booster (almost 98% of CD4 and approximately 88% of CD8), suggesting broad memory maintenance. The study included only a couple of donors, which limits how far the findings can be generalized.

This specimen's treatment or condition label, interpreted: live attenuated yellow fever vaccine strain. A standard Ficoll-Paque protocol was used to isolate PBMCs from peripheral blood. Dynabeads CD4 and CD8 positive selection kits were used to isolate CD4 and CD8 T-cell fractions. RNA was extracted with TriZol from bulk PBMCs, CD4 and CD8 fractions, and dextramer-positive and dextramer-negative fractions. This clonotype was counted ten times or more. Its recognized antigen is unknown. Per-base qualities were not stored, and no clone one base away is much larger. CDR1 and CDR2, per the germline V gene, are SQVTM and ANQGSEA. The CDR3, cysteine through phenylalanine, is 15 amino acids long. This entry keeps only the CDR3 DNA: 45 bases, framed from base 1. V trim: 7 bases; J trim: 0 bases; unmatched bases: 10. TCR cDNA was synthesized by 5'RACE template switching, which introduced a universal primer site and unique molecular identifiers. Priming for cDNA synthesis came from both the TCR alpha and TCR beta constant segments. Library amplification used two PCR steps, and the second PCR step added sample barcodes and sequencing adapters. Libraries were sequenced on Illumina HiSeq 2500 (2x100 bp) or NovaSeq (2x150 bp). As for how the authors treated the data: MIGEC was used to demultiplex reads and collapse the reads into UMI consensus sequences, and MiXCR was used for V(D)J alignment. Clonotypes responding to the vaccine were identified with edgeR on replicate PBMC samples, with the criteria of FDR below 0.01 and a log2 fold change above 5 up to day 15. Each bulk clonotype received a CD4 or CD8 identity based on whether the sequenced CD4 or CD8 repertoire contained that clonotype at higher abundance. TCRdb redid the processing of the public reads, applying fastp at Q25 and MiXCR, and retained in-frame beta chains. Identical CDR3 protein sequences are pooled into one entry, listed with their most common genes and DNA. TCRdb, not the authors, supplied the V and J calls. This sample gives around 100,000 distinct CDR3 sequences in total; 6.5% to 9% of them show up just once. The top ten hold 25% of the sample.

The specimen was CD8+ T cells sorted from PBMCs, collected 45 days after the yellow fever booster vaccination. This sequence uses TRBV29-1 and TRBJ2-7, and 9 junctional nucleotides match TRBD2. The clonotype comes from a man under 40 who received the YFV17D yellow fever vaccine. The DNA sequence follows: TGCAGCGCTGAGACTAGCGGAACCAGCTCCTACGAGCAGTACTTC. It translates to CSAETSGTSSYEQYF.